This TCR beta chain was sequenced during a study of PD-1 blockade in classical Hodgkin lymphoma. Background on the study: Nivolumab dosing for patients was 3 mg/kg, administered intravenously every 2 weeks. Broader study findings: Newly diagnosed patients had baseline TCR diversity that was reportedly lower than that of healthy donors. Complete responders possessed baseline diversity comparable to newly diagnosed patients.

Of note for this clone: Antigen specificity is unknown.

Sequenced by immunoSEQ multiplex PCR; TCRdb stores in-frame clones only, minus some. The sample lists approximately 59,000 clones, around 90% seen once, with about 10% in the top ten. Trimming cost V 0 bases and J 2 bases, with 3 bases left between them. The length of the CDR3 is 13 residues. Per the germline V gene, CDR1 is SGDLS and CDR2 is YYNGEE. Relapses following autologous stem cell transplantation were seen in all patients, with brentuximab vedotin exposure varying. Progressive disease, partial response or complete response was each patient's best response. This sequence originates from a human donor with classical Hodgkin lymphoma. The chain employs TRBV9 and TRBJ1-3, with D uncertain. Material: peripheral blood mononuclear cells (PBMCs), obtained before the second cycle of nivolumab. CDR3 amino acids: CASSVGPGNTIYF. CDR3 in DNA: TGTGCCAGCAGCGTAGGCCCTGGAAACACCATATATTTT.